The subject of this entry is one T cell receptor (beta chain). These data are taken from a study of blood T cell repertoires in COVID-19. Profiled with immunoSEQ multiplex PCR; TCRdb holds only in-frame clones, not every one. The sample consists of roughly 34,000 clones, over 90% of them appearing once. There are 16 residues in the CDR3. The V end was cut by 6 bases, the J end by 2 bases, with 16 bases between. Germline loops: CDR1 SEHNR, CDR2 FQNEAQ (reference sequence). The rearrangement links TRBV7-9 to TRBJ2-2; weak D call: TRBD2 (5 bases). The TCR comes from a man aged 55 to 70 with active or convalescent COVID-19. Sequenced sample: peripheral blood. The CDR3 region is CASRPSLRVNTGELFF. The CDR3 DNA reads as TGTGCCAGCAGGCCCTCCTTGCGGGTAAACACCGGGGAGCTGTTTTTT.